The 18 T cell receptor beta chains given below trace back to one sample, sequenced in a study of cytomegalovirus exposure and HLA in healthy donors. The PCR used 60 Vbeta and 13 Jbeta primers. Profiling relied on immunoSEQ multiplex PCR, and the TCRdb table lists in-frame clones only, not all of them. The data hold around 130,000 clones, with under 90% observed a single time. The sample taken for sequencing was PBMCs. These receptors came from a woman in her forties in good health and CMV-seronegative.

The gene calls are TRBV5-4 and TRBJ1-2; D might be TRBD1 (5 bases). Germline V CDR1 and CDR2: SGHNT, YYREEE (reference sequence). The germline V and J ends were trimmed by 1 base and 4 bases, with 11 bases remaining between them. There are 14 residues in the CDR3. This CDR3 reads CASSLIRGSYGYTF. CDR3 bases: TGTGCCAGCAGCTTGATCCGGGGGAGCTATGGCTACACCTTC. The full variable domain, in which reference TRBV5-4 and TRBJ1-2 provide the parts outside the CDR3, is ETGVTQSPTHLIKTRGQQVTLRCSSQSGHNTVSWYQQALGQGPQFIFQYYREEENGRGNFPPRFSGLQFPNYSSELNVNALELDDSALYLCASSLIRGSYGYTFGSGTRLTVV.

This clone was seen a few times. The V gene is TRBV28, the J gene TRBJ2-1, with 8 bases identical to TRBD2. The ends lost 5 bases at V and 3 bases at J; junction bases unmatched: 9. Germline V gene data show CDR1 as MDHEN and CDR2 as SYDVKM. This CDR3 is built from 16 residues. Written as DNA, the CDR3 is TGTGCCAGCAGTCCTCGGCGGGAGGACATCTACAATGAGCAGTTCTTC. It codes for CASSPRREDIYNEQFF.

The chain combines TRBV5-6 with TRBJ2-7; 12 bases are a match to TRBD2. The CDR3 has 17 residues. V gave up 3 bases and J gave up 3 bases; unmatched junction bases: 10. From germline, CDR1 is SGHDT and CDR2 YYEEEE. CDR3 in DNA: TGTGCCAGCAGCTGGGGGACTAGCGGGCTTCTCATCTACGAGCAGTACTTC. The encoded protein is CASSWGTSGLLIYEQYF.

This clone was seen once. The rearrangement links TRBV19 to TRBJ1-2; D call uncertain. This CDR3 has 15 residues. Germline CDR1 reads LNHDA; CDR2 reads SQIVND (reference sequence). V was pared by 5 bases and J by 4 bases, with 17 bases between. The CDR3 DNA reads TGTGCCAGTAGTTCCGAGGGCACCCAATTCTATGGCTACACCTTC. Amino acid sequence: CASSSEGTQFYGYTF.

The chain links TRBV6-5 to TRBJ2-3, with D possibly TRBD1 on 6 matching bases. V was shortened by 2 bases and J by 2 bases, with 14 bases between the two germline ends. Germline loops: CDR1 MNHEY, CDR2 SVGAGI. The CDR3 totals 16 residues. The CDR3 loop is CASSYTGTTFTDTQYF. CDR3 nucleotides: TGTGCCAGCAGTTACACCGGGACAACCTTCACAGATACGCAGTATTTT.

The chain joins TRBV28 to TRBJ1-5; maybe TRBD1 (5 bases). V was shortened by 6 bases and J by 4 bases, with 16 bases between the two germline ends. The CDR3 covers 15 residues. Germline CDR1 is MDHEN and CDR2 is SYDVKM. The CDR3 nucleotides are TGTGCCAGCAGCTTTCAGGGATACGGGAATCAGCCCCAGCATTTT. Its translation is CASSFQGYGNQPQHF.

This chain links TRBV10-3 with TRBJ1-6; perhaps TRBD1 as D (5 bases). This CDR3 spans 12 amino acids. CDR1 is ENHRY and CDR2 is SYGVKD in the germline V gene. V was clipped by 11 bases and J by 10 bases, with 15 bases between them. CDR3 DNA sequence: TGTGCCGTCGCTCAGGGTAGCTCACCCCTCCACTTT. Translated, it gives CAVAQGSSPLHF.

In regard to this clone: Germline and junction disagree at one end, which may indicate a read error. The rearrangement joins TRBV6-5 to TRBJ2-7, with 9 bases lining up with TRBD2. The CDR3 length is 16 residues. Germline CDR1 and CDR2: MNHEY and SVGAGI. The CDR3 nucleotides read TGTGCCAGCAGTTACTCGACGACTAGCGGATCCTGCGAGCAGTACTTC. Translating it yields CASSYSTTSGSCEQYF.

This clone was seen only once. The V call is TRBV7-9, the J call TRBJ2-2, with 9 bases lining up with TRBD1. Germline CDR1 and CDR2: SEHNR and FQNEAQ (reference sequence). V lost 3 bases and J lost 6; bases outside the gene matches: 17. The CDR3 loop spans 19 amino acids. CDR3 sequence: CASSFSTGGMLGSPGELFF. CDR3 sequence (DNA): TGTGCCAGCAGCTTTTCGACAGGGGGGATGCTTGGGTCCCCCGGGGAGCTGTTTTTT.

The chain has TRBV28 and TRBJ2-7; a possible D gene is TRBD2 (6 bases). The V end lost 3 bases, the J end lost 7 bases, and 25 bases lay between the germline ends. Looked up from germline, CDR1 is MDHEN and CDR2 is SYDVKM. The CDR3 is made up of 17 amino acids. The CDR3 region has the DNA TGTGCCAGCAGTTTCCCCCCGGGCGGGACCCTTCCACAGGAGCAGTACTTC. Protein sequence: CASSFPPGGTLPQEQYF.

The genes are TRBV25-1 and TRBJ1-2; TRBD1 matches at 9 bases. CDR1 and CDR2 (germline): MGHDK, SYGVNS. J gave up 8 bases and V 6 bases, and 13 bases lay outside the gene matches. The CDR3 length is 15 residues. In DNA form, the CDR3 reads TGTGCCAGCAGCCCTAACAGGGGGCCAACGGAGGGCTACACCTTC. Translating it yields CASSPNRGPTEGYTF.

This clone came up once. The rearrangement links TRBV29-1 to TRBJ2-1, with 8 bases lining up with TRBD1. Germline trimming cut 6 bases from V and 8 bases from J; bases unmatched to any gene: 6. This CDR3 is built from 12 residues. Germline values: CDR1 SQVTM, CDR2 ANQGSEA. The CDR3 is CSVGQGLHEQFF. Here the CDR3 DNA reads TGCAGCGTCGGACAGGGACTCCATGAGCAGTTCTTC.

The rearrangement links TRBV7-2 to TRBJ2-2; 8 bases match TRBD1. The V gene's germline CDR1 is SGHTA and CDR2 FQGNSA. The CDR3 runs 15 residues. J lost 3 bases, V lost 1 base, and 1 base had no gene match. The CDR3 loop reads CASSLGTGYTGELFF. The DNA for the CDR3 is TGTGCCAGCAGCTTAGGGACAGGGTACACCGGGGAGCTGTTTTTT.

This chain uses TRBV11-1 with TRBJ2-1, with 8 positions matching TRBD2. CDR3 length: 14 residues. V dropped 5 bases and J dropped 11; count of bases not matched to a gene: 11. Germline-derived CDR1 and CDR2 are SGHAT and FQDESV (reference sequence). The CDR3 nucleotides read TGTGCCAGCAGCCCCCGGGTTAGCGGGAATAAGCAGTTCTTC. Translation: CASSPRVSGNKQFF.

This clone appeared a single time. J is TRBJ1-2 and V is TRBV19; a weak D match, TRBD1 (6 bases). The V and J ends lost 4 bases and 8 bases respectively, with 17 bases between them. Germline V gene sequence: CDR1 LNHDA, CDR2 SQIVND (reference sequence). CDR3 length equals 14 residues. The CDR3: CASSKETGRRGYTF. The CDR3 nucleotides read TGTGCCAGTAGTAAGGAGACAGGCCGTCGGGGCTACACCTTC.

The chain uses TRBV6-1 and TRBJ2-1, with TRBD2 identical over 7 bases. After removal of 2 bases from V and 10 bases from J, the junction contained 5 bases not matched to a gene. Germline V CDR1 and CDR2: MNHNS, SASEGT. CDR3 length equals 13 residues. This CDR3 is CASSEMAGLEQFF. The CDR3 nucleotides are TGTGCCAGCAGTGAAATGGCGGGACTAGAGCAGTTCTTC.

CDR3 residues: CASSHTGTQMEAFF. The CDR3 nucleotides read TGTGCCAGCAGCCACACCGGGACACAGATGGAAGCTTTCTTT. The rearrangement uses TRBV4-2 and TRBJ1-1, with a possible D match to TRBD1 (6 bases). The CDR3 loop spans 14 amino acids. Germline values: CDR1 LGHNA, CDR2 YNFKEQ. With 3 bases removed from V and 8 bases from J, the gap between germline ends came to 16 bases.

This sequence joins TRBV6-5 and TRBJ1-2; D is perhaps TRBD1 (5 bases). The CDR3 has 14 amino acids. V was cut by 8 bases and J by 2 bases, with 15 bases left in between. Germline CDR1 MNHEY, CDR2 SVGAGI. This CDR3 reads CASGGVAGNYGYTF. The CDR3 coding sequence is TGTGCCAGCGGGGGGGTTGCAGGGAACTATGGCTACACCTTC.